This TCR beta chain was found in a study of beta chain features in type 1 diabetes. Overall study results and limits: Among all four CD4+ subsets, Type 1 diabetes patients had TCRB CDR3s that were moderately but significantly shorter.

By way of CD45RO/CCR7/CD25/CD127/CD95/CD27, the CD4+ regulatory, stem cell-like memory, central memory and naive cells were sorted. In regard to this clone: Its antigen is currently unknown.

What was sequenced were expressed TCRB transcripts, since all of the isolated RNA had been reverse transcribed. Sequenced by immunoSEQ multiplex PCR; TCRdb stores in-frame clones only, minus some. The table lists 400,000 or so clones, around an eighth of them singletons. The CDR3 totals 14 residues. The V gene lost 5 bases and the J gene lost 3 bases, with 13 bases spanning the gap. The germline CDR1 and CDR2 sequences are SGHNT and YYREEE (reference sequence). This TCR derives from a woman between 18 and 30 years old with type 1 diabetes. The source material was naive CD4+ T cells from blood. The V and J genes are TRBV5-4 and TRBJ2-3, with D perhaps TRBD2 (6 bases). CDR3 in amino acids: CASSWVRETDTQYF. The CDR3 DNA is TGTGCCAGCAGTTGGGTGCGGGAAACAGATACGCAGTATTTT.